The 12 T cell receptor beta chains presented below share a single source sample, sequenced in a study of T cells after yellow fever vaccination (dated by TCRdb to 2018 to 2020). The treatment or condition label for this specimen denotes: live attenuated yellow fever vaccine strain. The library was obtained by 5' RACE. Sequencing relied on an Illumina NovaSeq 6000. The raw public data were reprocessed by TCRdb itself: fastp quality trimming at Q25, MiXCR clonotype calling, in-frame beta chains only. A single entry per CDR3 protein holds the most common genes and DNA from its merged rows. Counted in this sample were a few hundred thousand distinct CDR3 sequences; roughly 4.3% of them appeared once. Jointly, the top ten make up about 22% of the sample. The source material was PBMCs, sampled 5 days after the yellow fever booster vaccination. The receptor set was obtained from a man younger than 35 who received the YFV17D yellow fever vaccine.

This clonotype was seen only a few times. The chain uses TRBV6-2 or TRBV6-3 and TRBJ1-5, with D possibly matching TRBD1 (6 bases). V was trimmed by 11 bases and J by 7 bases, leaving 18 bases between them. The CDR3 has 13 residues. The germline CDR1 and CDR2 sequences are MNHEY and SVGEGT. The DNA of the CDR3 is TGTGCCGCAAAGGCAGGGGATGGGCAGCCCCAGCATTTT. This codes for CAAKAGDGQPQHF.

Of note for this clonotype: A much bigger clone sits one base away, suggesting this may be a read error. This chain connects TRBV9 to TRBJ2-7; D uncertain. CDR1 is SGDLS and CDR2 is YYNGEE in the germline V gene. The length of the CDR3 is 14 residues. Trimming stripped 2 bases from V and 0 bases from J, with 9 bases between. CDR3 nucleotides: TGTGCCAGCAGCGTTACAGTGTTCTCCTACGAGCAGTACTTC. Translating it yields CASSVTVFSYEQYF.

This clonotype was counted a few times. The genes are TRBV19 and TRBJ1-4, with D possibly TRBD1 on 5 matching bases. Trimming stripped 4 bases from V and 4 bases from J, with 10 bases between. This CDR3 has 14 residues. The V gene's germline CDR1 is LNHDA and CDR2 SQIVND (reference sequence). Here the CDR3 reads CASSSRQYNEKLFF. The CDR3 coding sequence is TGTGCCAGTAGTAGTCGACAGTATAATGAAAAACTGTTTTTT.

The J gene is TRBJ1-2, the V gene TRBV9, with a possible D match to TRBD1 (5 bases). This CDR3 has 14 residues. V was clipped by 3 bases and J by 4 bases, with 13 bases between them. The V gene's germline CDR1 is SGDLS and CDR2 YYNGEE. CDR3 loop: CASSASEGPYGYTF. CDR3 nucleotides: TGTGCCAGCAGCGCCTCCGAGGGGCCCTATGGCTACACCTTC.

In this sample, this clonotype turned up a few times. V gene TRBV6-1 combines with J gene TRBJ1-2, with unresolved D. The V end was cut by 3 bases, the J end by 0 bases, with 11 bases between. Per the germline V gene, CDR1 is MNHNS and CDR2 is SASEGT. This CDR3 has 15 residues. The CDR3 coding sequence is TGTGCCAGCAGTGAGCCCGGAGTCTCTAACTATGGCTACACCTTC. It specifies CASSEPGVSNYGYTF.

This clonotype was seen more than once but under ten times. The rearrangement links TRBV7-9 to TRBJ2-7; unclear D gene. This CDR3 is built from 14 residues. V dropped 0 bases and J dropped 1 base, with 7 bases sitting between them. CDR1 and CDR2 (germline): SEHNR, FQNEAQ (reference sequence). The DNA of the CDR3 is TGTGCCAGCAGCTTAGCGTGGGGATCCTACGAGCAGTACGTC. Its translation: CASSLAWGSYEQYV.

This clonotype has a count of ten or more. The chain employs TRBV7-3 and TRBJ1-1; possible D gene TRBD1, 5 bases. The V and J ends lost 5 bases and 2 bases respectively, with 18 bases between them. The CDR3 consists of 16 residues. CDR1 is SGHTA, CDR2 FQGTGA, per germline. This CDR3 reads CASSPPLPDSNTEAFF. The DNA of the CDR3 is TGTGCCAGCAGCCCACCCTTGCCAGACAGTAACACTGAAGCTTTCTTT.

This clonotype showed up just a few times. The chain carries TRBV24-1 and TRBJ2-1; D perhaps matches TRBD2 (5 bases). Germline CDR1 reads KGHDR; CDR2 reads SFDVKD. This CDR3 has 16 residues. Trimming removed 5 bases from V and 2 bases from J, with 15 bases in between. The CDR3 DNA reads as TGTGCCACCAGTGCCTCCGACGGGCGGGCCTACAATGAGCAGTTCTTC. As protein: CATSASDGRAYNEQFF.

This sequence joins TRBV5-1 and TRBJ1-4, with D unclear. CDR1 and CDR2 (germline): SGHRS, YFSETQ. The CDR3 extends over 12 amino acids. Trimming shortened V by 0 bases and J by 12 bases, and 9 bases separated the two germline ends. The CDR3 reads CASSLERTELFF. The CDR3 DNA reads TGCGCCAGCAGCTTGGAACGGACTGAACTGTTTTTT. The full variable domain, its missing parts supplied by reference TRBV5-1 and TRBJ1-4, is KAGVTQTPRYLIKTRGQQVTLSCSPISGHRSVSWYQQTPGQGLQFLFEYFSETQRNKGNFPGRFSGRQFSNSRSEMNVSTLELGDSALYLCASSLERTELFFGSGTQLSVL.

This clonotype was detected many times. V gene TRBV7-6 combines with J gene TRBJ2-5; 7 nucleotides line up with TRBD2. CDR1 is SGHVS, CDR2 FNYEAQ, per germline. The length of the CDR3 is 14 residues. V gave up 5 bases and J gave up 0 bases; unmatched junction bases: 3. The CDR3, as DNA: TGTGCCAGCAGCCAACTAGCGTACCAAGAGACCCAGTACTTC. It specifies CASSQLAYQETQYF.

This clonotype was counted between two and nine times. The chain carries TRBV15 and TRBJ1-4; the D is unclear. The V end lost 1 base, the J end lost 3 bases, and 3 bases lay between the germline ends. Germline V gene sequence: CDR1 LNHNV, CDR2 YYDKDF (reference sequence). The length of the CDR3 is 13 residues. In nucleotides, the CDR3 is TGTGCCACCAGCAGAGCCGCTAATGAAAAACTGTTTTTT. Its translation is CATSRAANEKLFF.

This clonotype was detected a few times. J is TRBJ2-5 and V is TRBV5-4; 9 bases are shared with TRBD2. This CDR3 is built from 20 residues. Unmatched junction bases numbered 21, after V lost 2 bases and J lost 4 bases. The germline V gene encodes CDR1 SGHNT and CDR2 YYREEE (reference sequence). DNA of the CDR3: TGTGCCAGCAGCTTCCTTTCAGCTTTCGGCGGGGGGGGCGGCGGAGAGACCCAGTACTTC. It encodes CASSFLSAFGGGGGGETQYF.